This TCR beta chain derives from a study of T cell changes during pregnancy in multiple sclerosis. With V trimmed by 3 bases and J by 1 base, 3 bases remained unmatched. The CDR3 contains 15 residues. Germline lookup yields CDR1 MDHEN and CDR2 SYDVKM. The data were produced by immunoSEQ multiplex PCR, yet TCRdb's version contains in-frame clones alone and is incomplete. In the table there are roughly 36,000 clones, about nine tenths of which are singletons. Source: peripheral blood, taken in the second trimester of pregnancy. The chain uses TRBV28 and TRBJ2-5; 9 nucleotides agree with TRBD2. The clonotype originates from a female donor in good health, enrolled as a control in a pregnancy study. For the CDR3, the DNA is TGTGCCAGCAGTTTTAGCGGGAGACGCCAAGAGACCCAGTACTTC. This encodes CASSFSGRRQETQYF.